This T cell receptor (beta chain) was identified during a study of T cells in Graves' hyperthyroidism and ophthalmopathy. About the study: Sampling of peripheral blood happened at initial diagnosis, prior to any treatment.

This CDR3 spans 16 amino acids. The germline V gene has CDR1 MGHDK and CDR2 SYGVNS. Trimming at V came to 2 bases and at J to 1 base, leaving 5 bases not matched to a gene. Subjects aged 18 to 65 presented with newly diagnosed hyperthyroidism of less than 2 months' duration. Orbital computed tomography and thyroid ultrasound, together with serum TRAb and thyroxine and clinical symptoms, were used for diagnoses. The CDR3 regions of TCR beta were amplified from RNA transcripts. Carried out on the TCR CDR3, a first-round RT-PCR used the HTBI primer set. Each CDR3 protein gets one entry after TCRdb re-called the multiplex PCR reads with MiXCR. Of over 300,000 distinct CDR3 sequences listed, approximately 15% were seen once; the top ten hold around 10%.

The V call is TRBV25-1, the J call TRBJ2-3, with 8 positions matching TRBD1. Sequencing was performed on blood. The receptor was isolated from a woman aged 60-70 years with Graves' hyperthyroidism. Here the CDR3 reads CASSERTGIGTDTQYF. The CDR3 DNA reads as TGTGCCAGCAGTGAACGGACAGGGATTGGCACAGATACGCAGTATTTT.